One and the same sample provided the 8 T cell receptor beta chains below, sequenced in a study of neurological immune-mediated disorders. TCRdb reanalysed the 5' RACE reads using MiXCR and keeps one entry per CDR3 protein. This sample has about 38,000 distinct CDR3 sequences; approximately 5.1% occur once, and the top ten carry 7% to 9.5%. The sample was CD4+ T cells from blood. These receptors were obtained from a man younger than 30 in good health.

This clonotype was seen many times. The chain recombines TRBV7-9 with TRBJ1-4; D is perhaps TRBD1 (6 bases). The CDR3 is 14 residues long. V dropped 6 bases and J dropped 3 bases, with 11 bases sitting between them. Germline V lookup: CDR1 SEHNR, CDR2 FQNEAQ (reference sequence). In nucleotides, the CDR3 is TGTGCCAGCAGTCGGGACACCGCTAATGAAAAACTGTTTTTT. Translating it yields CASSRDTANEKLFF.

This clonotype was seen a few times. The chain has TRBV7-3 and TRBJ2-1; no clear D gene. Germline lookup yields CDR1 SGHTA and CDR2 FQGTGA. Trimming took 2 bases from V and 8 from J, leaving 7 bases between them. This CDR3 spans 12 amino acids. CDR3 sequence: CASSLFGDEQFF. The CDR3 DNA sequence: TGTGCCAGCAGCTTATTTGGCGATGAGCAGTTCTTC.

This clonotype showed up many times. The V call is TRBV12-3 or TRBV12-4, the J call TRBJ2-1; D might be TRBD1 or TRBD2, each matching 5 bases. Trimming left V 6 bases short and J 9 bases short, with 18 bases between. This CDR3 spans 14 amino acids. The CDR3: CASRRRGATLEQFF. CDR3 bases: TGTGCCAGCAGGCGAAGGGGAGCGACTCTTGAGCAGTTCTTC.

This clonotype was counted many times. The rearrangement links TRBV10-3 to TRBJ1-6; D remains unclear. The CDR3 contains 17 residues. Trimming shortened V by 6 bases and J by 10 bases, and 25 bases separated the two germline ends. CDR1 and CDR2 (germline): ENHRY, SYGVKD. DNA of the CDR3: TGTGCCATCAGCCCGGGGAGGGTCCGACCCGATGGATCACCCCTCCACTTT. Translated: CAISPGRVRPDGSPLHF.

This clonotype was counted many times. The V and J genes are TRBV20-1 and TRBJ1-2; TRBD1 agrees at 9 bases. This CDR3 has 13 residues. Per germline, CDR1 DFQATT and CDR2 SNEGSKA (reference sequence). V trimming: 3 bases; J trimming: 6 bases; junction bases outside the gene matches: 5. CDR3 DNA sequence: TGCAGTGCTAGGAGGACAGGGGTTGATGGCTACACCTTC. Its protein product is CSARRTGVDGYTF.

This clonotype has at least ten counts. The rearrangement links TRBV27 to TRBJ1-1; D is uncertain. V dropped 0 bases and J dropped 3 bases, with 11 bases sitting between them. Germline V lookup: CDR1 MNHEY, CDR2 SMNVEV (reference sequence). The CDR3 covers 15 residues. DNA for the CDR3: TGTGCCAGCAGTTTATCGTGGCAGCTTTACACTGAAGCTTTCTTT. It translates to CASSLSWQLYTEAFF.

This clonotype was counted ten times or more. The chain is built from TRBV5-1 and TRBJ2-2, with D hard to call. With 3 bases removed from V and 6 bases from J, the gap between germline ends came to 15 bases. Germline V gives CDR1 SGHRS, CDR2 YFSETQ. The length of the CDR3 is 15 residues. CDR3 amino acids: CASSSKIAEAGELFF. In nucleotides, the CDR3 is TGCGCCAGCAGCTCAAAGATAGCAGAAGCCGGGGAGCTGTTTTTT.

This clonotype occurred many times. The chain carries TRBV14 and TRBJ2-5, with TRBD2 matching 8 bases. Germline V gives CDR1 SGHDN, CDR2 FVKESK. With 0 bases clipped from V and 5 bases from J, the junction kept 11 bases outside the gene matches. The CDR3 totals 17 residues. CDR3 residues: CASSQELAVVRLETQYF. Here the CDR3 DNA reads TGTGCCAGCAGCCAAGAACTAGCGGTGGTTCGCTTGGAGACCCAGTACTTC.